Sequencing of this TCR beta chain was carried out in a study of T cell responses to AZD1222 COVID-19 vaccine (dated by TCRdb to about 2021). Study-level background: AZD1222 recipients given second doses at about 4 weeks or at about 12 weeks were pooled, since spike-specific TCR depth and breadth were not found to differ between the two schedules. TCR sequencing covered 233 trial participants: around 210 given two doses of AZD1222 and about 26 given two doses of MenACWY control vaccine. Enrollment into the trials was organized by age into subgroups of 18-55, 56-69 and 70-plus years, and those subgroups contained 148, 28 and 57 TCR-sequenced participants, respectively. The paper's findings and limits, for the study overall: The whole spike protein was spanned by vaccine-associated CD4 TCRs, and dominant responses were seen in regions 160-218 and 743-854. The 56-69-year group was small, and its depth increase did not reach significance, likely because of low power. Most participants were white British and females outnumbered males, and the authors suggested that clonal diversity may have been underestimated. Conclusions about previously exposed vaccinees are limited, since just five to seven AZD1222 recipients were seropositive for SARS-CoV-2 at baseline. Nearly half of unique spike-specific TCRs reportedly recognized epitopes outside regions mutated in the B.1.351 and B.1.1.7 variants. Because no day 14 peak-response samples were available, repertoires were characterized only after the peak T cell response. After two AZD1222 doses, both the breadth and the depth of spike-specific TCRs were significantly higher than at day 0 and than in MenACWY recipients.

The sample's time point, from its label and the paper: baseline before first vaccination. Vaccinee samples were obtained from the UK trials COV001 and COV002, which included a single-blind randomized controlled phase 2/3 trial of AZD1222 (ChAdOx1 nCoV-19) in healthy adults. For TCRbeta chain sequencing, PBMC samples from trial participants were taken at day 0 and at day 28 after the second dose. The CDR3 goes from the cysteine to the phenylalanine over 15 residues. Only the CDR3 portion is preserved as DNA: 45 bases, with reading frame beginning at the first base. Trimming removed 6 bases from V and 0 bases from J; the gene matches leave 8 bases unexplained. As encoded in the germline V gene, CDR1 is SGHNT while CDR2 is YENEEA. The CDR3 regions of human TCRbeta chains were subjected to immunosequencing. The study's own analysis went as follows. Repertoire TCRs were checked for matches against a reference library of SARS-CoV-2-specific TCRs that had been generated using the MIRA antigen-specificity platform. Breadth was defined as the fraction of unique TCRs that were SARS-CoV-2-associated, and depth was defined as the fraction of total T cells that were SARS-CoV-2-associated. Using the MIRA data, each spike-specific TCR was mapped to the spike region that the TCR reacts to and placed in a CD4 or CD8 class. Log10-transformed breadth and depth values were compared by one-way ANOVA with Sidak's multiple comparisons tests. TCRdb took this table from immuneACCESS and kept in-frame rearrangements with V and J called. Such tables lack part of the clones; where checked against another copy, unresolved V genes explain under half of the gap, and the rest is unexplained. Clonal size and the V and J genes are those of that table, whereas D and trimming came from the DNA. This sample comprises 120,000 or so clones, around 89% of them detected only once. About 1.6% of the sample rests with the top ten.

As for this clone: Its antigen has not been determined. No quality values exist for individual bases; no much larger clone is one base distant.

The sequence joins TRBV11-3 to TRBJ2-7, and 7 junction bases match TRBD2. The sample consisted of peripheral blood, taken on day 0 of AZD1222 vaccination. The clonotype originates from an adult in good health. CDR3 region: CASSLAGETSYEQYF. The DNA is TGTGCCAGCAGTCTCGCGGGAGAAACCTCCTACGAGCAGTACTTC.